The next 18 T cell receptor beta chains were all read from a single sample in a study of T-cell memory formation after mild COVID-19. TCRdb used MiXCR to reprocess the 5' RACE reads, holding one entry per CDR3 protein. The sample shows about 430,000 distinct CDR3 sequences, 20% to 25% of them seen only once. The specimen was PBMCs or a T cell subset sorted from them (not recorded which). The receptors were gathered from an adult woman who had mild COVID-19 (a few samples of this study predate the infection). Cell type and time point are not known.

A few counts support this clonotype. The V and J genes are TRBV2 and TRBJ2-7; 7 bases are shared with TRBD2. The CDR3 loop spans 13 amino acids. CDR1 SNHLY and CDR2 FYNNEI come from the germline V gene. Trimming cost V 3 bases and J 4 bases; bases outside gene matches: 3. The CDR3 spells CASSEGGAYEQYF. For the CDR3, the DNA is TGTGCCAGCAGTGAGGGAGGGGCTTACGAGCAGTACTTC.

The V call is TRBV5-1, the J call TRBJ2-7, with TRBD1 as a possible D gene (5 bases). The V gene's germline CDR1 is SGHRS and CDR2 YFSETQ. The CDR3 covers 15 residues. The V end lost 0 bases, the J end lost 2 bases, and 12 bases lay between the germline ends. Written as DNA, the CDR3 is TGCGCCAGCAGCTTGGCGGCAGGGTCCCCCTACGAGCAGTACTTC. This encodes CASSLAAGSPYEQYF.

The J gene is TRBJ2-6, the V gene TRBV30; D gene unclear. In germline, CDR1 is GTSNPN, CDR2 SVGIG (reference sequence). V lost 5 bases to trimming and J lost 0 bases, with 2 bases between them. This CDR3 has 12 residues. CDR3 residues: CAWVSGANVLTF. CDR3 nucleotide sequence: TGTGCCTGGGTCTCTGGGGCCAACGTCCTGACTTTC. Looking up the rest from reference TRBV30 and TRBJ2-6 gives the full variable domain: SQTIHQWPATLVQPVGSPLSLECTVEGTSNPNLYWYRQAAGRGLQLLFYSVGIGQISSEVPQNLSASRPQDRQFILSSKKLLLSDSGFYLCAWVSGANVLTFGAGSRLTVL.

The chain couples TRBV7-2 to TRBJ1-5; 9 bases fit TRBD1. The germline V gene encodes CDR1 SGHTA and CDR2 FQGNSA. V gave up 8 bases and J gave up 5 bases; unmatched junction bases: 4. CDR3 length equals 13 residues. CDR3 sequence reads: CASCRDRDQPQHF. CDR3 sequence (DNA): TGTGCCAGCTGTAGGGACAGGGATCAGCCCCAGCATTTT. The full variable domain, in which reference TRBV7-2 and TRBJ1-5 provide the parts outside the CDR3, is GAGVSQSPSNKVTEKGKDVELRCDPISGHTALYWYRQSLGQGLEFLIYFQGNSAPDKSGLPSDRFSAERTGGSVSTLTIQRTQQEDSAVYLCASCRDRDQPQHFGDGTRLSIL.

The rearrangement uses TRBV20-1 and TRBJ1-5; the D is unclear. With 1 base removed from V and 7 bases from J, the gap between germline ends came to 8 bases. Germline CDR1 DFQATT, CDR2 SNEGSKA (reference sequence). The CDR3 loop spans 12 amino acids. CDR3 nucleotides: TGCAGTGCTAGAGGGTTTGGCCAGCCCCAGCATTTT. It yields the protein CSARGFGQPQHF.

There are a few counts of this clonotype. The genes are TRBV5-1 and TRBJ2-7; 10 bases are a match to TRBD1. After removal of 4 bases from V and 5 bases from J, the junction contained 9 bases not matched to a gene. Germline lookup yields CDR1 SGHRS and CDR2 YFSETQ. This CDR3 is built from 15 residues. CDR3 sequence reads: CASSTGTGEGNEQYF. The CDR3, as DNA: TGCGCCAGCAGCACAGGGACAGGGGAAGGAAACGAGCAGTACTTC.

This chain connects TRBV7-3 to TRBJ2-1, with D possibly TRBD1 on 5 matching bases. There are 15 residues in the CDR3. Trimming left V 1 base short and J 2 bases short, with 9 bases between. The germline V gene encodes CDR1 SGHTA and CDR2 FQGTGA. The CDR3 DNA sequence: TGTGCCAGCAGCTTAAATGTAGGGGCCTACAATGAGCAGTTCTTC. This sequence encodes CASSLNVGAYNEQFF.

This clonotype has a handful of counts. This rearrangement joins TRBV6-5 to TRBJ2-4, with D tentatively TRBD1 (5 bases). The germline gives CDR1 MNHEY, CDR2 SVGAGI. Trimming stripped 4 bases from V and 2 bases from J, with 9 bases between. The CDR3 sequence is 14 residues long. The CDR3 region is CASSFDRTKNIQYF. CDR3 DNA: TGTGCCAGCAGTTTTGACAGAACCAAAAACATTCAGTACTTC.

This clonotype was found many times. J is TRBJ2-7 and V is TRBV7-8; 8 bases map to TRBD1. With 1 base clipped from V and 4 bases from J, the junction kept 0 bases outside the gene matches. Germline V gene lookup returns CDR1 SGHVS and CDR2 FQNEAQ. CDR3 length equals 13 residues. DNA for the CDR3: TGTGCCAGCAGCTTAGGGACAGGGTACGAGCAGTACTTC. Translation: CASSLGTGYEQYF.

V and J are TRBV20-1 and TRBJ2-3; perhaps TRBD2 as D (6 bases). V lost 0 bases and J 5 bases, leaving 9 bases between the germline ends. Germline CDR1 reads DFQATT; CDR2 reads SNEGSKA (reference sequence). The CDR3 consists of 13 residues. The CDR3, as DNA: TGCAGTGCTAGAGAGCCTAGCGAAGATACGCAGTATTTT. It encodes CSAREPSEDTQYF.

This clonotype was counted only a few times. V usage is TRBV5-6 and J usage is TRBJ2-1, with 9 nucleotides matching TRBD2. Germline V gene sequence: CDR1 SGHDT, CDR2 YYEEEE. The ends lost 3 bases at V and 4 bases at J; junction bases unmatched: 14. The CDR3 loop spans 18 amino acids. CDR3 DNA sequence: TGTGCCAGCAGCTATAACCCGCTGGGAGCGGGGGGTTACAATGAGCAGTTCTTC. Protein product: CASSYNPLGAGGYNEQFF. Filled out from reference TRBV5-6 and TRBJ2-1, the complete variable domain reads DAGVTQSPTHLIKTRGQQVTLRCSPKSGHDTVSWYQQALGQGPQFIFQYYEEEERQRGNFPDRFSGHQFPNYSSELNVNALLLGDSALYLCASSYNPLGAGGYNEQFFGPGTRLTVL.

In its sample, this clonotype was seen a few times. V gene TRBV18 combines with J gene TRBJ2-1; D may be TRBD2 (6 bases). The ends were cut back, 3 bases at V and 8 bases at J, with 14 bases in the middle. Per germline, CDR1 KGHSH and CDR2 LQKENI. This CDR3 is 14 amino acids long. CDR3 sequence (DNA): TGTGCCAGCTCACCTATGTCTAGCGTAGATGAGCAGTTCTTC. Translating gives CASSPMSSVDEQFF.

This clonotype was picked up a small number of times. This sequence joins TRBV29-1 and TRBJ2-7, with 7 bases fitting TRBD2. The CDR3 sequence is 14 residues long. Germline trimming cut 6 bases from V and 1 base from J; bases unmatched to any gene: 9. Germline V CDR1 and CDR2: SQVTM, ANQGSEA. Here the CDR3 reads CSVAATSPSYEQYF. The CDR3 bases are TGCAGCGTAGCAGCGACTAGCCCATCCTACGAGCAGTACTTC.

This rearrangement joins TRBV24-1 to TRBJ1-2, with 9 nucleotides matching TRBD1. The length of the CDR3 is 18 residues. The V gene end was trimmed by 9 bases and the J gene end by 3 bases; junction bases not matched to a gene: 19. CDR1 KGHDR and CDR2 SFDVKD come from the germline V gene. The CDR3 bases are TGTGCCACCGCGGGGACCGGGACAGGGAAAAGGTCGGACTATGGCTACACCTTC. Amino acids: CATAGTGTGKRSDYGYTF.

This clonotype was picked up a small number of times. The J gene is TRBJ2-1, the V gene TRBV7-6; 7 bases align to TRBD2. With V trimmed by 3 bases and J by 9 bases, 14 bases remained unmatched. Germline CDR1 is SGHVS and CDR2 is FNYEAQ. This CDR3 region has 16 residues. The CDR3 DNA reads as TGTGCCAGCAGCTTGTTGGACGCGGGAGTAGGAATTGAGCAGTTCTTC. It yields the protein CASSLLDAGVGIEQFF.

The chain combines TRBV18 with TRBJ2-5; a possible D gene is TRBD2 (6 bases). CDR1 and CDR2 from the germline V gene are KGHSH and LQKENI. The V end was cut by 3 bases, the J end by 4 bases, with 9 bases between. The CDR3 covers 13 residues. The CDR3 protein is CASSPPTRETQYF. DNA for the CDR3: TGTGCCAGCTCACCCCCGACTAGAGAGACCCAGTACTTC.

V gene TRBV4-2 combines with J gene TRBJ1-1; D is ambiguous. V was cut by 0 bases and J by 8 bases, with 13 bases left in between. CDR1 is LGHNA, CDR2 YNFKEQ, per germline. There are 14 residues in the CDR3. CDR3 sequence reads: CASSQEETADEAFF. The CDR3 nucleotides read TGTGCCAGCAGCCAAGAAGAGACGGCAGACGAAGCTTTCTTT.

This chain uses TRBV7-2 with TRBJ1-2, with 7 positions matching TRBD1. The germline V gene has CDR1 SGHTA and CDR2 FQGNSA. The CDR3 contains 15 residues. J gave up 7 bases and V 5 bases, and 13 bases lay outside the gene matches. The CDR3 sequence: CASSPNRGLPFGYTF. CDR3 nucleotide sequence: TGTGCCAGCAGCCCTAACAGGGGACTGCCTTTTGGCTACACCTTC.